The 26 T cell receptor beta chains below all came from one sample that was sequenced in a study of OX40 agonist ivuxolimab in advanced cancers. Sequencing was performed with immunoSEQ multiplex PCR; in TCRdb, only in-frame clones are kept and a portion is missing. The sample includes tens of thousands of clones, less than 85% seen only once; the top ten take around 49%. Sequenced material: CD4+ or CD8+ T cells sorted from blood, taken in a trial of the OX40 agonist ivuxolimab. The source of these receptors is an adult with an advanced solid tumor such as melanoma, head and neck, liver or kidney cancer.

This clone was detected a few times. This rearrangement joins TRBV9 to TRBJ1-4, with D possibly matching TRBD1 (5 bases). The V gene's germline CDR1 is SGDLS and CDR2 YYNGEE. With 5 bases removed from V and 2 bases from J, the gap between germline ends came to 10 bases. The CDR3 extends over 14 amino acids. As DNA, the CDR3 is TGTGCCAGCAGTGCGGGACCGACTAATGAAAAACTGTTTTTT. It is translated as CASSAGPTNEKLFF.

The CDR3 DNA reads as TGTGCCAGTAGTATCGCAGGGGCTTGGAATGAGCAGTTCTTC. Translating it yields CASSIAGAWNEQFF. This chain connects TRBV19 to TRBJ2-1, with a tentative D call TRBD1 (6 bases). CDR3 size: 14 residues. The germline gives CDR1 LNHDA, CDR2 SQIVND (reference sequence). The ends were cut back, 3 bases at V and 7 bases at J, with 13 bases in the middle.

V usage is TRBV10-3 and J usage is TRBJ2-7, with D perhaps matching TRBD1 (6 bases). Trimming took off 6 bases at V and 1 base at J, with 16 bases between the two ends. CDR3 length: 15 amino acids. Germline V CDR1 and CDR2: ENHRY, SYGVKD. Here the CDR3 DNA reads TGTGCCATCAGCCTACAGGACAGTAATTCCTACGAGCAGTACTTC. This gives the protein CAISLQDSNSYEQYF.

The rearrangement joins TRBV18 to TRBJ1-1, with D uncertain. The CDR3 spans 14 residues. In germline, CDR1 is KGHSH, CDR2 LQKENI. Trimming removed 2 bases at V and 1 base at J, with 8 bases between. Written as DNA, the CDR3 is TGTGCCAGCTCACCAATACCAAGGAACACTGAAGCTTTCTTT. Amino acids: CASSPIPRNTEAFF.

This clone was seen a single time. The chain links TRBV15 to TRBJ1-1; D gene ambiguous. The germline V gene has CDR1 LNHNV and CDR2 YYDKDF (reference sequence). V lost 2 bases and J lost 7, with 14 bases in between. The CDR3 runs 14 residues. This chain's CDR3 is CATSRIGASYEAFF. CDR3 coding DNA: TGTGCCACCAGCAGAATAGGAGCGTCGTATGAAGCTTTCTTT.

This chain uses TRBV29-1 with TRBJ2-7; tentatively, D is TRBD1 (5 bases). This CDR3 contains 13 residues. Germline V gene data show CDR1 as SQVTM and CDR2 as ANQGSEA. Trimming left V 1 base short and J 3 bases short, with 10 bases between. The CDR3 protein is CSVEVQGNYEQYF. The CDR3 nucleotides are TGCAGCGTTGAAGTGCAGGGAAACTACGAGCAGTACTTC.

This clone was seen just once. The V and J genes are TRBV16 and TRBJ1-2; D perhaps matches TRBD1 (5 bases). Trimming shortened V by 2 bases and J by 3 bases, and 7 bases separated the two germline ends. The CDR3 spans 13 residues. Germline assignment: CDR1 KGHSY and CDR2 FQNENV. In DNA form, the CDR3 reads TGTGCCAGCAGCCAAGGGGGTCACTATGGCTACACCTTC. Its protein product is CASSQGGHYGYTF.

The chain is built from TRBV19 and TRBJ2-3; 9 bases map to TRBD2. V trimming: 4 bases; J trimming: 3 bases; junction bases outside the gene matches: 8. From germline, CDR1 is LNHDA and CDR2 SQIVND (reference sequence). The CDR3 contains 16 residues. The CDR3 protein is CASSKETSGPTDTQYF. The CDR3 DNA reads TGTGCCAGTAGTAAAGAAACTAGCGGGCCGACAGATACGCAGTATTTT.

This clone was counted a single time. The chain links TRBV27 to TRBJ2-5; TRBD1 might be the D (6 bases). Germline CDR1 is MNHEY and CDR2 is SMNVEV (reference sequence). With 6 bases removed from V and 5 bases from J, the gap between germline ends came to 19 bases. This CDR3 has 15 residues. CDR3 sequence: CASSRTANLRETQYF. The CDR3 DNA follows: TGTGCCAGCAGCCGGACAGCGAATTTGAGGGAGACCCAGTACTTC.

The V call is TRBV7-2, the J call TRBJ2-7; D call uncertain. The V and J ends lost 4 bases and 4 bases respectively, with 14 bases between them. Germline values: CDR1 SGHTA, CDR2 FQGNSA. The CDR3 covers 14 residues. Here the CDR3 DNA reads TGTGCCAGCAGCTCCCCCCTTGGGGTATACGAGCAGTACTTC. Protein: CASSSPLGVYEQYF.

The CDR3 DNA reads as TGTGCCAGCAGTGATATGGGGGGGATGAGCTCCTACAATGAGCAGTTCTTC. This gives the protein CASSDMGGMSSYNEQFF. The chain is built from TRBV6-1 and TRBJ2-1; 7 nucleotides line up with TRBD2. The CDR3 extends over 17 amino acids. Germline V gene data show CDR1 as MNHNS and CDR2 as SASEGT. The junction had 8 bases not matched to a gene; V was cut back by 3 bases and J by 0 bases.

The chain couples TRBV29-1 to TRBJ1-2; D is ambiguous. Deletions cut 4 bases from V and 8 bases from J, with 8 bases between. The CDR3 sequence is 10 residues long. CDR1 and CDR2 from the germline V gene are SQVTM and ANQGSEA. CDR3 protein: CSVGSDGYTF. Here the CDR3 DNA reads TGCAGCGTTGGCTCAGACGGCTACACCTTC. The entire variable domain, with the rest obtained from reference TRBV29-1 and TRBJ1-2, is as follows: SAVISQKPSRDICQRGTSLTIQCQVDSQVTMMFWYRQQPGQSLTLIATANQGSEATYESGFVIDKFPISRPNLTFSTLTVSNMSPEDSSIYLCSVGSDGYTFGSGTRLTVV.

This clone has just a few counts. The V gene is TRBV15, the J gene TRBJ1-6; 7 bases align to TRBD1. With 4 bases clipped from V and 2 bases from J, the junction kept 11 bases outside the gene matches. Per the germline V gene, CDR1 is LNHNV and CDR2 is YYDKDF (reference sequence). The CDR3 contains 18 residues. DNA for the CDR3: TGTGCCACCAGCATCGCCCCTAGGGGGCCACCCTATAATTCACCCCTCCACTTT. This encodes CATSIAPRGPPYNSPLHF.

The genes are TRBV7-8 and TRBJ1-5; possibly TRBD1 for D (6 bases). The ends were cut back, 1 base at V and 1 base at J, with 11 bases in the middle. Germline V lookup: CDR1 SGHVS, CDR2 FQNEAQ. The CDR3 covers 16 residues. This chain's CDR3 is CASSLGVRGSNQPQHF. The CDR3 region has the DNA TGTGCCAGCAGCTTAGGAGTGAGGGGGAGCAATCAGCCCCAGCATTTT.

V is TRBV5-4 and J is TRBJ1-2; 7 bases agree with TRBD1. The trim removed 5 bases at V and 0 bases at J, leaving 4 bases unmatched. The CDR3 is made up of 14 amino acids. CDR1 and CDR2 (germline): SGHNT, YYREEE (reference sequence). CDR3 nucleotides: TGTGCCAGCAGGGCAGGGGGTACTAACTATGGCTACACCTTC. It specifies CASRAGGTNYGYTF. Supplemented by reference TRBV5-4 and TRBJ1-2, the full variable domain reads ETGVTQSPTHLIKTRGQQVTLRCSSQSGHNTVSWYQQALGQGPQFIFQYYREEENGRGNFPPRFSGLQFPNYSSELNVNALELDDSALYLCASRAGGTNYGYTFGSGTRLTVV.

J is TRBJ2-7 and V is TRBV19; the match to TRBD2 covers 7 bases. The CDR3 covers 13 residues. V dropped 5 bases and J dropped 1; count of bases not matched to a gene: 2. In germline, CDR1 is LNHDA, CDR2 SQIVND (reference sequence). CDR3 residues: CASSPAGSYEQYF. In DNA, the CDR3 is TGTGCCAGTAGTCCAGCGGGGTCCTACGAGCAGTACTTC.

The rearrangement links TRBV28 to TRBJ1-4; D gene ambiguous. This CDR3 region has 13 residues. Trimming stripped 3 bases from V and 7 bases from J, with 9 bases between. CDR1 and CDR2 from the germline V gene are MDHEN and SYDVKM. CDR3 in DNA: TGTGCCAGCAGTTTTTATATCGTTGAAAAACTGTTTTTT. This sequence encodes CASSFYIVEKLFF.

This clone has a single count. The chain carries TRBV27 and TRBJ1-2; a weak D match, TRBD1 (5 bases). The length of the CDR3 is 13 residues. V lost 1 base and J lost 7, with 10 bases in between. Germline CDR1 reads MNHEY; CDR2 reads SMNVEV (reference sequence). DNA for the CDR3: TGTGCCAGCAGTTTATTGGGGGTAGGTGGCTACACCTTC. It translates to CASSLLGVGGYTF.

The chain has TRBV5-1 and TRBJ2-2; 7 nucleotides match TRBD1. CDR1 and CDR2 (germline): SGHRS, YFSETQ. The CDR3 has 18 residues. Losses at the gene ends were 2 bases for V and 5 bases for J; bases not matched to a gene: 15. CDR3 coding DNA: TGCGCCAGCAGCTTACCGGGACAGCGACAAATTCTTACCGGGGAGCTGTTTTTT. Its protein is CASSLPGQRQILTGELFF.

The J gene is TRBJ2-7, the V gene TRBV5-4; 10 bases line up with TRBD2. CDR3 length equals 15 residues. V trimming: 3 bases; J trimming: 4 bases; junction bases outside the gene matches: 7. The germline gives CDR1 SGHNT, CDR2 YYREEE (reference sequence). The CDR3 here is CASSSSGRSFYEQYF. DNA of the CDR3: TGTGCCAGCAGCTCTAGCGGGAGATCCTTTTACGAGCAGTACTTC. Filled out from reference TRBV5-4 and TRBJ2-7, the complete variable domain reads ETGVTQSPTHLIKTRGQQVTLRCSSQSGHNTVSWYQQALGQGPQFIFQYYREEENGRGNFPPRFSGLQFPNYSSELNVNALELDDSALYLCASSSSGRSFYEQYFGPGTRLTVT.

The gene calls are TRBV5-1 and TRBJ2-3; 8 bases align to TRBD2. The J segment lost 4 bases and the V segment lost 5 bases, leaving 9 bases of the junction unmatched. This CDR3 is built from 15 residues. Germline CDR1 and CDR2: SGHRS and YFSETQ. The CDR3 spells CASRDGIAGSDTQYF. In DNA form, the CDR3 reads TGCGCCAGCAGAGACGGTATAGCGGGATCAGATACGCAGTATTTT.

This chain connects TRBV7-9 to TRBJ2-7, with D unresolved. The germline V gene encodes CDR1 SEHNR and CDR2 FQNEAQ (reference sequence). V lost 5 bases and J 0 bases, leaving 8 bases between the germline ends. CDR3 length equals 13 residues. The DNA of the CDR3 is TGTGCCAGCAGCCCTAGGAGCTCCTACGAGCAGTACTTC. The encoded protein is CASSPRSSYEQYF. The full variable domain, completed using reference TRBV7-9 and TRBJ2-7, is DTGVSQNPRHKITKRGQNVTFRCDPISEHNRLYWYRQTLGQGPEFLTYFQNEAQLEKSRLLSDRFSAERPKGSFSTLEIQRTEQGDSAMYLCASSPRSSYEQYFGPGTRLTVT.

The genes are TRBV4-1 and TRBJ2-3; D not resolved. This CDR3 spans 16 amino acids. V lost 0 bases, J lost 3 bases, and 13 bases lay in between. Germline lookup yields CDR1 MGHRA and CDR2 YSYEKL. CDR3 DNA sequence: TGCGCCAGCAGCCAAGACGACACTTGGCTAACAGATACGCAGTATTTT. Residues: CASSQDDTWLTDTQYF.

This rearrangement joins TRBV7-3 to TRBJ1-2; D is possibly TRBD1 (6 bases). Germline lookup yields CDR1 SGHTA and CDR2 FQGTGA. Deletions cut 2 bases from V and 7 bases from J, with 11 bases between. This CDR3 has 13 residues. The CDR3 region is CASSLGGAVGYTF. CDR3 sequence (DNA): TGTGCCAGCAGCTTAGGGGGCGCGGTTGGCTACACCTTC.

V usage is TRBV6-5 and J usage is TRBJ1-5; tentatively, D is TRBD1 (6 bases). Germline V gene sequence: CDR1 MNHEY, CDR2 SVGAGI. This CDR3 has 13 amino acids. The V end was cut by 6 bases, the J end by 5 bases, with 11 bases between. CDR3 protein: CASSPDSYQPQHF. CDR3 sequence (DNA): TGTGCCAGCAGCCCGGACAGTTATCAGCCCCAGCATTTT.

Points on this clone: Other DNA sequences from this sample encode an identical CDR3 as well. The rearrangement joins TRBV27 to TRBJ2-7; TRBD1 might be the D (6 bases). Trimming removed 0 bases from V and 1 base from J, with 7 bases in between. Germline V gene lookup returns CDR1 MNHEY and CDR2 SMNVEV (reference sequence). The CDR3 has 14 amino acids. This chain's CDR3 is CASSLSQGSYEQYF. As DNA, the CDR3 is TGTGCCAGCAGTTTATCTCAGGGGTCCTACGAGCAGTACTTC.